This is a list of T cell receptor beta chains from one sample in a study of response to subunit inactivated influenza vaccine. TCRdb re-analysed the RT-PCR reads in MiXCR, keeping a single row per CDR3 protein. Of hundreds of thousands of distinct CDR3 sequences listed, 10% to 15% are singletons. The sample in question was non-naive T cells sorted from PBMCs, obtained 14 to 15 days before vaccination. The receptors were gathered from a man aged 45 to 65 who received an inactivated influenza vaccine. The CDR3 runs from the conserved cysteine through the conserved F or W. Each record gives: V gene, J gene, D gene, clone size, CDR3 protein, CDR3 DNA. D genes are given only for firm matches. Clone size is stated in some rows and not others, as once, few, many or a class when expanded.

v_gene: TRBV6-1
j_gene: TRBJ2-2
d_gene: .
abundance: few
CDR3aa: CASSERSLGELFF
CDR3nt: TGTGCCAGCAGTGAGCGGAGTCTCGGGGAGCTTTTTTTT

v_gene: TRBV20-1
j_gene: TRBJ2-5
d_gene: TRBD2
abundance: .
CDR3aa: CSARGTRLLQLRETQYF
CDR3nt: TGCAGTGCTAGGGGGACTAGACTTCTCCAATTGAGGGAGACCCAGTACTTC

v_gene: TRBV6-1
j_gene: TRBJ2-2
d_gene: TRBD2
abundance: .
CDR3aa: CASRTTGTSDGELFF
CDR3nt: TGTGCCAGCAGGACGACCGGGACTAGCGACGGGGAGCTGTTTTTT

v_gene: TRBV6-2/TRBV6-3
j_gene: TRBJ1-1
d_gene: .
abundance: few
CDR3aa: CASSYTGRSKAFF
CDR3nt: TGTGCCAGCAGTTATACGGGGCGATCGAAAGCTTTCTTT

v_gene: TRBV20-1
j_gene: TRBJ1-4
d_gene: .
abundance: .
CDR3aa: CSARDGSTNEKLFF
CDR3nt: TGCAGTGCTAGAGACGGCTCAACTAATGAAAAACTGTTTTTT

v_gene: TRBV2
j_gene: TRBJ2-1
d_gene: TRBD2
abundance: few
CDR3aa: CASRGGAGGELNEQFF
CDR3nt: TGTGCCAGCAGGGGGGGAGCGGGGGGTGAACTCAATGAGCAGTTCTTC

v_gene: TRBV15
j_gene: TRBJ1-5
d_gene: .
abundance: many
CDR3aa: CATSRDPGAHQPQHF
CDR3nt: TGTGCCACCAGCAGAGATCCGGGGGCGCATCAGCCCCAGCATTTT

v_gene: TRBV29-1
j_gene: TRBJ1-2
d_gene: .
abundance: few
CDR3aa: CSATLDKSAGYTF
CDR3nt: TGCAGCGCCACCCTGGACAAAAGTGCCGGCTACACCTTC

v_gene: TRBV20-1
j_gene: TRBJ2-1
d_gene: .
abundance: few
CDR3aa: CSARNPINYNEQFF
CDR3nt: TGCAGTGCTAGGAACCCTATAAACTACAATGAGCAGTTCTTC

v_gene: TRBV24-1
j_gene: TRBJ2-1
d_gene: TRBD1
abundance: .
CDR3aa: CATSDGQGMIDYNEQFF
CDR3nt: TGTGCCACCAGTGACGGACAGGGCATGATAGACTACAATGAGCAGTTCTTC

v_gene: TRBV29-1
j_gene: TRBJ2-7
d_gene: .
abundance: .
CDR3aa: CSVRTEFYEQYF
CDR3nt: TGCAGCGTTCGGACAGAATTCTACGAGCAGTACTTC

v_gene: TRBV4-2
j_gene: TRBJ2-1
d_gene: TRBD2
abundance: few
CDR3aa: CASSQQGLAGVNEQFF
CDR3nt: TGTGCCAGCAGCCAGCAGGGACTAGCGGGAGTGAATGAGCAGTTCTTC

v_gene: TRBV28
j_gene: TRBJ1-3
d_gene: .
abundance: many
CDR3aa: CASSPPRVGGNTIYF
CDR3nt: TGTGCCAGCAGTCCACCCCGGGTGGGTGGAAACACCATATATTTT

v_gene: TRBV7-3
j_gene: TRBJ1-1
d_gene: .
abundance: many
CDR3aa: CASSEAGTEAFF
CDR3nt: TGTGCCAGCAGCGAAGCCGGGACAGAAGCTTTCTTT

v_gene: TRBV7-2
j_gene: TRBJ2-1
d_gene: TRBD2
abundance: few
CDR3aa: CASRTAGAPYNEQFF
CDR3nt: TGTGCCAGCAGAACAGCGGGGGCCCCCTACAATGAGCAGTTCTTC

v_gene: TRBV5-1
j_gene: TRBJ2-5
d_gene: .
abundance: few
CDR3aa: CASSLVSGGGETQYF
CDR3nt: TGCGCCAGCAGCTTGGTGTCGGGGGGCGGAGAGACCCAGTACTTC

v_gene: TRBV5-6
j_gene: TRBJ1-2
d_gene: .
abundance: few
CDR3aa: CASSPGGGHYGYTF
CDR3nt: TGTGCCAGCAGCCCGGGTGGGGGGCACTATGGCTACACCTTC

v_gene: TRBV15
j_gene: TRBJ1-4
d_gene: .
abundance: many
CDR3aa: CATSSGTIGKLFF
CDR3nt: TGTGCCACCAGCAGCGGAACGATTGGGAAACTGTTTTTT

v_gene: TRBV6-5
j_gene: TRBJ2-1
d_gene: TRBD2
abundance: few
CDR3aa: CASSSPGLAGAPNEQFF
CDR3nt: TGTGCCAGCAGTTCTCCGGGACTAGCGGGGGCACCCAATGAGCAGTTCTTC

v_gene: TRBV27
j_gene: TRBJ2-3
d_gene: .
abundance: many
CDR3aa: CASSFAGSTDTQYF
CDR3nt: TGTGCCAGCAGTTTTGCGGGCAGCACAGATACGCAGTATTTT

v_gene: TRBV7-2
j_gene: TRBJ2-7
d_gene: TRBD1
abundance: many
CDR3aa: CASSSRQGAYEQYF
CDR3nt: TGTGCCAGCAGTTCTCGACAGGGGGCCTACGAGCAGTACTTC

v_gene: TRBV24-1
j_gene: TRBJ2-1
d_gene: .
abundance: few
CDR3aa: CATSRADRNYNEQFF
CDR3nt: TGTGCCACCAGTAGAGCAGACAGGAACTACAATGAGCAGTTCTTC

v_gene: TRBV20-1
j_gene: TRBJ1-1
d_gene: .
abundance: .
CDR3aa: CSARDPARMNTEAFF
CDR3nt: TGCAGTGCTAGAGACCCCGCCAGAATGAACACTGAAGCTTTCTTT

v_gene: TRBV29-1
j_gene: TRBJ2-1
d_gene: TRBD1
abundance: few
CDR3aa: CSVEGTGGAEQFF
CDR3nt: TGCAGCGTTGAGGGGACAGGGGGCGCCGAGCAGTTCTTC

v_gene: TRBV11-2
j_gene: TRBJ2-3
d_gene: .
abundance: .
CDR3aa: CVSSLGGTRTDTQYF
CDR3nt: TGTGTCAGCAGCTTAGGCGGGACCCGCACAGATACGCAGTATTTT

v_gene: TRBV6-1
j_gene: TRBJ1-6
d_gene: TRBD1
abundance: .
CDR3aa: CASRPGGGKNSPLHF
CDR3nt: TGTGCCAGCAGACCAGGGGGCGGGAAGAATTCACCCCTCCACTTT

v_gene: TRBV2
j_gene: TRBJ1-6
d_gene: .
abundance: .
CDR3aa: CASSEQESHNSPLHF
CDR3nt: TGTGCCAGCAGTGAACAGGAGTCTCATAATTCACCCCTCCACTTT

v_gene: TRBV7-8
j_gene: TRBJ2-3
d_gene: TRBD2
abundance: .
CDR3aa: CASSLAGTSGISTDTQYF
CDR3nt: TGTGCCAGCAGCTTAGCTGGGACTAGCGGAATTAGCACAGATACGCAGTATTTT

v_gene: TRBV20-1
j_gene: TRBJ1-4
d_gene: TRBD1
abundance: .
CDR3aa: CSASQTGTGAEKLFF
CDR3nt: TGCAGTGCTTCTCAGACCGGGACAGGGGCGGAAAAACTGTTTTTT

v_gene: TRBV7-2
j_gene: TRBJ2-7
d_gene: TRBD1
abundance: .
CDR3aa: CASSPRTGQGLEQYF
CDR3nt: TGTGCCAGCAGCCCGAGGACGGGACAGGGCTTGGAGCAGTACTTC

v_gene: TRBV4-3
j_gene: TRBJ2-1
d_gene: .
abundance: .
CDR3aa: CASSPRVSRGIYNEQFF
CDR3nt: TGCGCCAGCAGCCCCCGGGTCTCGAGGGGGATTTACAATGAGCAGTTCTTC

v_gene: TRBV3-2
j_gene: TRBJ2-1
d_gene: .
abundance: .
CDR3aa: CACTQPGTGKGRNEQFF
CDR3nt: TGTGCCTGCACCCAACCTGGGACAGGGAAGGGTCGCAATGAGCAGTTCTTC

v_gene: TRBV5-1
j_gene: TRBJ2-1
d_gene: TRBD2
abundance: few
CDR3aa: CASSQRTSGSNNEQFF
CDR3nt: TGCGCCAGCAGCCAACGGACTAGCGGGAGTAACAATGAGCAGTTCTTC

v_gene: TRBV6-5
j_gene: TRBJ2-6
d_gene: TRBD1
abundance: many
CDR3aa: CASSATGGFTGANVLTF
CDR3nt: TGTGCCAGCAGCGCGACAGGGGGCTTTACTGGGGCCAACGTCCTGACTTTC

v_gene: TRBV7-8
j_gene: TRBJ2-3
d_gene: .
abundance: few
CDR3aa: CASSLVGFSTDTQYF
CDR3nt: TGTGCCAGCAGCTTAGTAGGGTTTAGCACAGATACGCAGTATTTT

v_gene: TRBV27
j_gene: TRBJ2-1
d_gene: TRBD2
abundance: few
CDR3aa: CASSLSAGGPPNEQFF
CDR3nt: TGTGCCAGCAGTTTAAGCGCGGGAGGGCCCCCCAATGAGCAGTTCTTC

v_gene: TRBV29-1
j_gene: TRBJ2-7
d_gene: TRBD2
abundance: .
CDR3aa: CSVGLAGGYEQYF
CDR3nt: TGCAGCGTTGGACTAGCGGGAGGCTACGAGCAGTACTTC

v_gene: TRBV11-2
j_gene: TRBJ2-5
d_gene: .
abundance: .
CDR3aa: CASSLGAWRGETQYF
CDR3nt: TGTGCCAGCAGCTTAGGTGCTTGGCGAGGGGAGACCCAGTACTTC

v_gene: TRBV18
j_gene: TRBJ2-4
d_gene: .
abundance: few
CDR3aa: CASSPEGGAAKNIQYF
CDR3nt: TGTGCCAGCTCACCAGAGGGAGGTGCGGCCAAAAACATTCAGTACTTC

v_gene: TRBV30
j_gene: TRBJ1-2
d_gene: .
abundance: few
CDR3aa: CAWSVWAVRGYTF
CDR3nt: TGTGCCTGGAGTGTATGGGCCGTACGGGGCTACACCTTC

v_gene: TRBV9
j_gene: TRBJ2-7
d_gene: TRBD1
abundance: .
CDR3aa: CASRGEQGAYEQCF
CDR3nt: TGTGCCAGCAGGGGGGAACAGGGGGCCTACGAGCAGTGCTTC

v_gene: TRBV6-1
j_gene: TRBJ1-1
d_gene: .
abundance: many
CDR3aa: CASSGTDGMNTEAFF
CDR3nt: TGTGCCAGCAGTGGGACAGATGGGATGAACACTGAAGCTTTCTTT

v_gene: TRBV24-1
j_gene: TRBJ2-6
d_gene: .
abundance: few
CDR3aa: CATSDSANSGANVLTF
CDR3nt: TGTGCCACCAGTGATTCAGCTAACTCTGGGGCCAACGTCCTGACTTTC

v_gene: TRBV2
j_gene: TRBJ2-7
d_gene: .
abundance: .
CDR3aa: CASSEWSYEQYF
CDR3nt: TGTGCCAGCAGTGAATGGTCCTACGAGCAGTACTTC

v_gene: TRBV20-1
j_gene: TRBJ2-1
d_gene: TRBD1
abundance: .
CDR3aa: CSARDLNRGLLLYNEQFF
CDR3nt: TGCAGTGCTAGAGATCTGAACAGGGGGCTTCTGTTGTACAATGAGCAGTTCTTC

v_gene: TRBV6-6
j_gene: TRBJ1-1
d_gene: .
abundance: few
CDR3aa: CASRLQGNTEAFF
CDR3nt: TGTGCCAGCAGGCTACAGGGAAACACTGAAGCTTTCTTT

v_gene: TRBV20-1
j_gene: TRBJ2-5
d_gene: TRBD1
abundance: .
CDR3aa: CSARGQGVRETQYF
CDR3nt: TGCAGTGCTAGAGGACAGGGTGTACGGGAGACCCAGTACTTC

v_gene: TRBV6-1
j_gene: TRBJ2-7
d_gene: .
abundance: .
CDR3aa: CAFGGRRTGYEQYF
CDR3nt: TGTGCCTTCGGGGGACGGAGGACTGGCTACGAGCAGTACTTC

v_gene: TRBV7-9
j_gene: TRBJ2-5
d_gene: TRBD2
abundance: few
CDR3aa: CASSFKGGRAQETQYF
CDR3nt: TGTGCCAGCAGCTTTAAGGGCGGGAGGGCCCAAGAGACCCAGTACTTC

v_gene: TRBV2
j_gene: TRBJ1-1
d_gene: TRBD1
abundance: few
CDR3aa: CASRKTTGDTEAFF
CDR3nt: TGTGCCAGCAGGAAGACGACAGGGGACACTGAAGCTTTCTTT

v_gene: TRBV5-1
j_gene: TRBJ2-1
d_gene: .
abundance: .
CDR3aa: CASSLRVVAGTVSDNEQFF
CDR3nt: TGCGCCAGCAGCCTACGGGTAGTGGCCGGGACTGTATCAGACAATGAGCAGTTCTTC

v_gene: TRBV5-1
j_gene: TRBJ2-3
d_gene: .
abundance: .
CDR3aa: CASSLGGMAGTDTQYF
CDR3nt: TGCGCCAGCAGCTTAGGCGGGATGGCGGGCACAGATACGCAGTATTTT

v_gene: TRBV6-2/TRBV6-3
j_gene: TRBJ2-7
d_gene: TRBD2
abundance: many
CDR3aa: CASSYSGLVGVYYEQYF
CDR3nt: TGTGCCAGCAGTTATTCCGGACTAGTGGGGGTATACTACGAGCAGTACTTC

v_gene: TRBV12-3/TRBV12-4
j_gene: TRBJ1-1
d_gene: .
abundance: many
CDR3aa: CASSRDITEAFF
CDR3nt: TGTGCCAGCAGCAGGGACATAACTGAAGCTTTCTTT

v_gene: TRBV6-2/TRBV6-3
j_gene: TRBJ2-4
d_gene: TRBD2
abundance: few
CDR3aa: CASSPPGTSGRTGQNIQYF
CDR3nt: TGTGCCAGCAGTCCCCCCGGGACTAGCGGGAGGACGGGCCAAAACATTCAGTACTTC